Presented here are 17 T cell receptor beta chains from one specimen sequenced in a study of CD8 T cells in Susac syndrome. The authors reverse transcribed roughly 0.5 to 1 ug RNA with random hexamers. TCRdb reanalysed the immunoSEQ multiplex PCR reads using MiXCR and keeps one entry per CDR3 protein. The table has about 60,000 distinct CDR3 sequences, about 94% seen once. Sequencing input: CD8+ T cells from PBMCs. These receptor sequences come from a human donor with multiple sclerosis.

The chain is built from TRBV5-1 and TRBJ2-7; no reliable D call. CDR1 SGHRS and CDR2 YFSETQ come from the germline V gene. The V end was cut by 0 bases, the J end by 3 bases, with 4 bases between. There are 12 residues in the CDR3. The DNA of the CDR3 is TGCGCCAGCAGCTTGGTCAACTACGAGCAGTACTTC. It specifies CASSLVNYEQYF.

The V and J genes are TRBV12-3 or TRBV12-4 and TRBJ2-3, with D possibly being TRBD1 or TRBD2 (5 bases each). V dropped 3 bases and J dropped 4 bases, with 11 bases sitting between them. The CDR3 is 14 amino acids. In nucleotides, the CDR3 is TGTGCCAGCAGTTTGTCAGGGAGTGCAGATACGCAGTATTTT. It translates to CASSLSGSADTQYF.

This sequence joins TRBV29-1 and TRBJ2-2; D might be TRBD2 (7 bases). V was cut by 6 bases and J by 7 bases, with 12 bases left in between. CDR3 size: 12 residues. Germline V gene data show CDR1 as SQVTM and CDR2 as ANQGSEA. CDR3 in DNA: TGCAGCGTATACAGGGAGGGCGGGGAGCTGTTTTTT. It yields the protein CSVYREGGELFF.

This clonotype was found once. The chain uses TRBV9 and TRBJ2-7; D possibly matches TRBD1 or TRBD2 (5 bases each). Germline lookup yields CDR1 SGDLS and CDR2 YYNGEE. This CDR3 region has 13 residues. Trimming removed 4 bases from V and 1 base from J, with 9 bases in between. CDR3 region: CASSTGASYEQYF. DNA for the CDR3: TGTGCCAGCAGCACCGGGGCTTCCTACGAGCAGTACTTC.

Only one count was recorded for this clonotype. The chain is built from TRBV7-9 and TRBJ1-1, with D hard to call. Trimming cost V 4 bases and J 1 base, with 10 bases left between them. CDR3 length: 14 residues. The germline CDR1 and CDR2 sequences are SEHNR and FQNEAQ (reference sequence). For the CDR3, the DNA is TGTGCCAGCAGCTATACGGGAGGGAACACTGAAGCTTTCTTT. Translation: CASSYTGGNTEAFF.

The chain combines TRBV29-1 with TRBJ2-1; possible D gene TRBD1, 6 bases. The V and J ends lost 3 bases and 12 bases respectively, with 12 bases between them. There are 11 residues in the CDR3. Germline assignment: CDR1 SQVTM and CDR2 ANQGSEA. The CDR3 nucleotides are TGCAGCGTTGAGTCAGGGGTTGGGCAGTTCTTC. Protein: CSVESGVGQFF.

The CDR3 nucleotides are TGTGCCAGCAGCTTCGCGGGAGGGGGTGAGCAGTTCTTC. Translation gives CASSFAGGGEQFF. The chain links TRBV7-9 to TRBJ2-1, with 9 bases aligning to TRBD2. CDR3 length: 13 amino acids. The V gene's germline CDR1 is SEHNR and CDR2 FQNEAQ (reference sequence). The ends lost 3 bases at V and 9 bases at J; junction bases unmatched: 3. Full variable domain (missing parts from reference TRBV7-9 and TRBJ2-1): DTGVSQNPRHKITKRGQNVTFRCDPISEHNRLYWYRQTLGQGPEFLTYFQNEAQLEKSRLLSDRFSAERPKGSFSTLEIQRTEQGDSAMYLCASSFAGGGEQFFGPGTRLTVL.

DNA for the CDR3: TGTGCCAGCAGTTACGCGTTCAGGGGTGCTGAGCAGTTCTTC. This translates into CASSYAFRGAEQFF. The chain uses TRBV6-5 and TRBJ2-1, with D perhaps TRBD1 (6 bases). The germline V gene has CDR1 MNHEY and CDR2 SVGAGI. Between the trimmed V and J ends, which lost 2 bases and 9 bases, there was a span of 14 bases. The CDR3 spans 14 residues.

CDR3 protein: CASTAGSDTYEQYF. The CDR3 coding sequence is TGTGCCAGTACCGCGGGGAGCGATACCTACGAGCAGTACTTC. The V and J genes are TRBV19 and TRBJ2-7, with D tentatively TRBD2 (6 bases). Germline V gene data show CDR1 as LNHDA and CDR2 as SQIVND (reference sequence). The CDR3 has 14 residues. Trimming left V 7 bases short and J 2 bases short, with 15 bases between.

This chain joins TRBV5-1 and TRBJ2-3; D not resolved. The V end lost 4 bases, the J end lost 4 bases, and 16 bases lay between the germline ends. The CDR3 is made up of 15 amino acids. Germline values: CDR1 SGHRS, CDR2 YFSETQ. The CDR3 region is CASSPTLVGPDTQYF. The CDR3 bases are TGCGCCAGCAGCCCGACACTTGTCGGGCCAGATACGCAGTATTTT.

The chain employs TRBV19 and TRBJ2-6; D is ambiguous. The CDR3 sequence is 14 residues long. V was clipped by 8 bases and J by 0 bases, with 8 bases between them. Germline V CDR1 and CDR2: LNHDA, SQIVND (reference sequence). The CDR3 DNA reads TGTGCCAGTGCGGACGGCTCTGGGGCCAACGTCCTGACTTTC. Amino acid sequence: CASADGSGANVLTF.

The chain joins TRBV13 to TRBJ2-7, with D possibly TRBD1 on 5 matching bases. This CDR3 region has 14 residues. V was clipped by 5 bases and J by 3 bases, with 14 bases between them. Looked up from germline, CDR1 is PRHDT and CDR2 is FYEKMQ (reference sequence). The CDR3 sequence: CASSGPQDSYEQYF. DNA of the CDR3: TGTGCCAGCAGCGGACCACAGGATAGCTACGAGCAGTACTTC.

The CDR3 DNA sequence: TGTGCCAGCAGTGAGCCCAGGGTGAGTGGTTCACCCCTCCACTTT. As protein: CASSEPRVSGSPLHF. J is TRBJ1-6 and V is TRBV6-1, with D possibly being TRBD1 (5 bases). This CDR3 has 15 amino acids. CDR1 is MNHNS, CDR2 SASEGT, per germline. Trimming took off 3 bases at V and 9 bases at J, with 15 bases between the two ends.

V is TRBV15 and J is TRBJ2-7, with D possibly matching TRBD2 (6 bases). The CDR3 is made up of 16 amino acids. Germline V lookup: CDR1 LNHNV, CDR2 YYDKDF (reference sequence). Between the trimmed V and J ends, which lost 0 bases and 3 bases, there was a span of 15 bases. The CDR3 DNA follows: TGTGCCACCAGCAGAGATCGAGCATCCGGGGGCTACGAGCAGTACTTC. Encoded protein: CATSRDRASGGYEQYF. Filled out from reference TRBV15 and TRBJ2-7, the complete variable domain reads DAMVIQNPRYQVTQFGKPVTLSCSQTLNHNVMYWYQQKSSQAPKLLFHYYDKDFNNEADTPDNFQSRRPNTSFCFLDIRSPGLGDTAMYLCATSRDRASGGYEQYFGPGTRLTVT.

This clonotype was picked up a small number of times. The chain uses TRBV7-6 and TRBJ2-1; D gene unclear. Germline assignment: CDR1 SGHVS and CDR2 FNYEAQ. This CDR3 contains 11 residues. Deletions cut 6 bases from V and 5 bases from J, with 5 bases between. CDR3 region: CASSLNNEQFF. Here the CDR3 DNA reads TGTGCCAGCAGTTTAAACAATGAGCAGTTCTTC.

The rearrangement uses TRBV9 and TRBJ2-7, with D perhaps matching TRBD1 or TRBD2 (5 bases each). The CDR3 has 15 amino acids. The V and J ends lost 4 bases and 2 bases respectively, with 16 bases between them. The germline gives CDR1 SGDLS, CDR2 YYNGEE. The CDR3 sequence: CASSPGHSGTYEQYF. The CDR3 nucleotides are TGTGCCAGCAGCCCAGGACACTCCGGGACCTACGAGCAGTACTTC.

The rearrangement links TRBV10-2 to TRBJ1-4, with D unresolved. The ends were cut back, 3 bases at V and 2 bases at J, with 10 bases in the middle. CDR1 is WSHSY, CDR2 SAAADI, per germline. The CDR3 loop spans 15 amino acids. In nucleotides, the CDR3 is TGCGCCAGCAGTGAATACGGACTGACTAATGAAAAACTGTTTTTT. The encoded protein is CASSEYGLTNEKLFF.